This TCR beta chain was recorded in a study of PD-1 blockade in classical Hodgkin lymphoma. General study results and limits: Researchers reported that CD4+ TCR diversity, though not CD8+, rose significantly by C4D1. The diversity seen at baseline in complete responders resembled that of newly diagnosed patients.

Points on this clone: Its antigen remains unknown.

Using immunoSEQ multiplex PCR, the repertoire was profiled, and TCRdb retains in-frame clones only, with some absent. This table has roughly 1,300 clones, around 81% appearing once. The sample's time point: cycle 4 day 1 (C4D1), after more than 5 weeks of nivolumab. Every patient had relapsed following autologous stem cell transplantation, and cohorts differed in brentuximab vedotin exposure. The investigators isolated CD8+ T cells from thawed PBMCs using magnetic negative selection. Each patient was given nivolumab 3 mg/kg through a vein every 2 weeks. The sample here was CD8+ T cells from blood, taken before the fourth cycle of nivolumab. The TCR originated in a human donor with classical Hodgkin lymphoma. The donor label of this sample is uncertain.

CDR3 bases: TGTGCCAGCAGCGACCGGGACAGGGGGTACACCGGGGAGCTGTTTTTT. This encodes CASSDRDRGYTGELFF. The genes are TRBV7-9 and TRBJ2-2, with 11 positions matching TRBD1. The V segment lost 5 bases and the J segment 3 bases; nucleotides outside the gene matches: 5. CDR3 length equals 16 residues. The V gene's germline CDR1 is SEHNR and CDR2 FQNEAQ (reference sequence).